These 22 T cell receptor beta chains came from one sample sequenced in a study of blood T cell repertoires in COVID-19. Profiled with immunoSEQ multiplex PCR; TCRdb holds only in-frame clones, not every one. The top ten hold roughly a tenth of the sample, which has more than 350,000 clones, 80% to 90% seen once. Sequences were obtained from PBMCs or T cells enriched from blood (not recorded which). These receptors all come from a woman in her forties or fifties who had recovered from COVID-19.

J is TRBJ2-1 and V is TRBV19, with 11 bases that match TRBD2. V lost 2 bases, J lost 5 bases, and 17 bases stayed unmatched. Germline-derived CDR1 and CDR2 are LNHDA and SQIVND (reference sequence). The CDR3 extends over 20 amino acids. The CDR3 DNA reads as TGTGCCAGTAGTATATTAGGGTTTGGGTCTAGCGGGGGGCCAAACAATGAGCAGTTCTTC. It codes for CASSILGFGSSGGPNNEQFF.

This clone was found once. CDR3 nucleotide sequence: TGTGCCAGCAGCGGACAGGGCGGGCGCACAGATACGCAGTATTTT. Its translation: CASSGQGGRTDTQYF. The J gene is TRBJ2-3, the V gene TRBV9; 7 bases map to TRBD1. After removal of 3 bases from V and 1 base from J, the junction contained 5 bases not matched to a gene. Germline CDR1 reads SGDLS; CDR2 reads YYNGEE. The CDR3 has 15 amino acids.

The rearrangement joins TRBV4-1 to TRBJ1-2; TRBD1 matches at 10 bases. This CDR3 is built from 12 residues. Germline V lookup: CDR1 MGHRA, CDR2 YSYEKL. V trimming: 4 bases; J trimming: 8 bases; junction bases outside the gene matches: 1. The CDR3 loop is CASSRDRGGYTF. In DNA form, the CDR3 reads TGCGCCAGCAGCCGGGACAGGGGAGGCTACACCTTC.

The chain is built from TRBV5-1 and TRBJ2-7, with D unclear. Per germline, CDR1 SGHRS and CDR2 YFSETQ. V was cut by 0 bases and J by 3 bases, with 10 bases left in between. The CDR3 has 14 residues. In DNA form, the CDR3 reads TGCGCCAGCAGCTTGGGCAGTCCCGACTACGAGCAGTACTTC. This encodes CASSLGSPDYEQYF.

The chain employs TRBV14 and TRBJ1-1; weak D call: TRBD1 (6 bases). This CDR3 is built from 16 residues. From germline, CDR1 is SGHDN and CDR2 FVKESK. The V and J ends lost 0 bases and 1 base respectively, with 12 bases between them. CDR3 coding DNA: TGTGCCAGCAGCCAAGAATTCCGGGGGGCGAACACTGAAGCTTTCTTT. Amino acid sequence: CASSQEFRGANTEAFF.

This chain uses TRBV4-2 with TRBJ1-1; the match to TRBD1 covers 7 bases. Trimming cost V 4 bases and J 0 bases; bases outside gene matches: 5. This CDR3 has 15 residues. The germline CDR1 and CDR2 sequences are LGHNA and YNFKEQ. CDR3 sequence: CASSPTGTVNTEAFF. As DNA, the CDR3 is TGTGCCAGCAGCCCCACCGGGACAGTGAACACTGAAGCTTTCTTT.

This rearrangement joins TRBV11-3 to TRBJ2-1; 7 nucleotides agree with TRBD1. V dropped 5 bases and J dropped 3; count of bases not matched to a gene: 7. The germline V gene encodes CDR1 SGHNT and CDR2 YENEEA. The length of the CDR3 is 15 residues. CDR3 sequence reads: CASSRRTGDYNEQFF. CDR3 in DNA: TGTGCCAGCAGCCGGAGGACAGGAGACTACAATGAGCAGTTCTTC.

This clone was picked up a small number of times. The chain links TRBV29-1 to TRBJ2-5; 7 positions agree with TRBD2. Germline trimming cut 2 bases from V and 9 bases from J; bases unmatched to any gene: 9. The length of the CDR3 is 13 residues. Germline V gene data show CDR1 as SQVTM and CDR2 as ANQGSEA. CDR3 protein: CSVEPQAAGAQYF. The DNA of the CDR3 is TGCAGCGTTGAACCACAGGCCGCGGGGGCCCAGTACTTC.

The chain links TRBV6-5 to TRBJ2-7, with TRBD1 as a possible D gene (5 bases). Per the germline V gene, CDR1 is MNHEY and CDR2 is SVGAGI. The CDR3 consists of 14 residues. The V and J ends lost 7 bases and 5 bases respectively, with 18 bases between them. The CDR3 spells CASNHAGLENEQYF. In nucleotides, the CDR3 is TGTGCCAGCAATCACGCAGGGTTAGAGAACGAGCAGTACTTC.

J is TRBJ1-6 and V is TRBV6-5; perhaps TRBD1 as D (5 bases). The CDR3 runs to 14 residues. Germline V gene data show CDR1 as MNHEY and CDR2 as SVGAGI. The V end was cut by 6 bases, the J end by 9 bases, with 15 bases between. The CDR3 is CASRTDSVGSPLHF. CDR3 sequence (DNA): TGTGCCAGCAGGACCGACAGTGTGGGTTCACCCCTCCACTTT.

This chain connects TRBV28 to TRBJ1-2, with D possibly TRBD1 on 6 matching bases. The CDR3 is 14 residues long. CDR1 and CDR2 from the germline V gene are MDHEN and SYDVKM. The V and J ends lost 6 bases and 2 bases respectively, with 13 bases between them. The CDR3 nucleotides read TGTGCCAGCAGGAGACTAACAGGGAACTATGGCTACACCTTC. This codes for CASRRLTGNYGYTF.

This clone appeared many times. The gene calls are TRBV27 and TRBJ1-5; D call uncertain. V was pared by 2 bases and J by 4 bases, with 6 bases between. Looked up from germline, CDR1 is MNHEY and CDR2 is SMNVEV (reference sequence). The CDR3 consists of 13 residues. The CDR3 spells CASSLGRNQPQHF. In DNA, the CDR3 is TGTGCCAGCAGTTTAGGGAGAAATCAGCCCCAGCATTTT.

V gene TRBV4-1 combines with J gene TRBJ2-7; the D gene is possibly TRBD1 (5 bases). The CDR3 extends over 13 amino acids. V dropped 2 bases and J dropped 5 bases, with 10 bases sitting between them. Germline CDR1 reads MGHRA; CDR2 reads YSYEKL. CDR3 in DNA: TGCGCCAGCAGCCAATTAATCAGGGACGAGCAGTACTTC. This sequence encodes CASSQLIRDEQYF.

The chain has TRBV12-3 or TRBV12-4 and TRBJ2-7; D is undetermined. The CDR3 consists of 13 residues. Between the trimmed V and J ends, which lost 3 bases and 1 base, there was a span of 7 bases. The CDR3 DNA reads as TGTGCCAGCAGTTTGAGTAAATCCTACGAGCAGTACTTC. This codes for CASSLSKSYEQYF.

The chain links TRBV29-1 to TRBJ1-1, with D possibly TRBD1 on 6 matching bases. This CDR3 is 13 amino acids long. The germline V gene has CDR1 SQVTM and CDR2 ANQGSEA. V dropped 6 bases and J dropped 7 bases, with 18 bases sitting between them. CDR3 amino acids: CSVAHRAVGEAFF. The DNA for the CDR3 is TGCAGCGTCGCCCACAGGGCAGTCGGTGAAGCTTTCTTT.

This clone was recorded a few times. This chain's CDR3 is CASSMVARGYTF. CDR3 coding DNA: TGTGCCAGTAGTATGGTCGCGCGCGGCTACACCTTC. The chain is built from TRBV19 and TRBJ1-2; D is unclear. The length of the CDR3 is 12 residues. Germline CDR1 reads LNHDA; CDR2 reads SQIVND (reference sequence). V dropped 3 bases and J dropped 8 bases, with 10 bases sitting between them. The full variable domain, with the rest looked up from reference TRBV19 and TRBJ1-2, is DGGITQSPKYLFRKEGQNVTLSCEQNLNHDAMYWYRQDPGQGLRLIYYSQIVNDFQKGDIAEGYSVSREKKESFPLTVTSAQKNPTAFYLCASSMVARGYTFGSGTRLTVV.

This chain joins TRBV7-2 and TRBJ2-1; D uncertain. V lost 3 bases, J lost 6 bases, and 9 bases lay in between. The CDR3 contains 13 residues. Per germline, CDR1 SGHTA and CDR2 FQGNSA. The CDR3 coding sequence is TGTGCCAGCAGCTTTCGGCCGGGCAATGAGCAGTTCTTC. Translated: CASSFRPGNEQFF.

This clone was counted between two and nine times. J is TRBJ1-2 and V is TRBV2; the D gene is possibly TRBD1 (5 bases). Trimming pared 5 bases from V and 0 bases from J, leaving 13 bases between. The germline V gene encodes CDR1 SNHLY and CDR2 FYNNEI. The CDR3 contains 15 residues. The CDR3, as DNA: TGTGCCAGCAGTATGCAGGGATTAGCTAACTATGGCTACACCTTC. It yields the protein CASSMQGLANYGYTF. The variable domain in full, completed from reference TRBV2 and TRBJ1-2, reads EPEVTQTPSHQVTQMGQEVILRCVPISNHLYFYWYRQILGQKVEFLVSFYNNEISEKSEIFDDQFSVERPDGSNFTLKIRSTKLEDSAMYFCASSMQGLANYGYTFGSGTRLTVV.

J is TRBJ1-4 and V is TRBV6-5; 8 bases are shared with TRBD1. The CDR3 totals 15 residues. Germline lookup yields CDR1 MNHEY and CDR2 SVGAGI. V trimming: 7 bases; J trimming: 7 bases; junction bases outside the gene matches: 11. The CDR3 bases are TGTGCCAGCAACCCCTGGACAGGGCTTGCTGAAAAACTGTTTTTT. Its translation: CASNPWTGLAEKLFF.

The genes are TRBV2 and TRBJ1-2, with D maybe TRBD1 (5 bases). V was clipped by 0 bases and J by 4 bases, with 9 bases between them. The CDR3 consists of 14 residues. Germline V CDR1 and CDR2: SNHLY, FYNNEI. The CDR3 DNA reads TGTGCCAGCAGTGAAGCCGGCAGGGCCTATGGCTACACCTTC. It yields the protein CASSEAGRAYGYTF.

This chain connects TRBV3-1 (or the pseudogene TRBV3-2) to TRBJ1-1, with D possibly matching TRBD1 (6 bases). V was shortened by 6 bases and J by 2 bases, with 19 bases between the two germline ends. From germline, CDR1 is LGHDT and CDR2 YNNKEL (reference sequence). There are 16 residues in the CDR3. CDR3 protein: CASSNTLPGHNTEAFF. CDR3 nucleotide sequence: TGTGCCAGCAGTAACACTTTACCGGGACATAACACTGAAGCTTTCTTT.

CDR3 DNA: TGCGCCAGCAGCTCTTACGGGACTAGTCGTGTTTTTAACACCGGGGAGCTGTTTTTT. Residues: CASSSYGTSRVFNTGELFF. J is TRBJ2-2 and V is TRBV5-1; 8 bases agree with TRBD2. The germline gives CDR1 SGHRS, CDR2 YFSETQ. V lost 3 bases and J lost 2; bases outside the gene matches: 15. The CDR3 extends over 19 amino acids.